This T cell receptor (beta chain) was retrieved from a study of T cell responses to AZD1222 COVID-19 vaccine. Findings of the study overall: Nearly half of the spike-specific TCRs reportedly recognize variant regions that carry no mutations. Seropositive AZD1222 recipients at baseline numbered only 6 or 7.

Per the germline V gene, CDR1 is MDHEN and CDR2 is SYDVKM. CDR3 size: 16 residues. V lost 5 bases, J lost 0 bases, and 11 bases lay in between. TCRdb's table, derived via immunoSEQ multiplex PCR, lists solely in-frame clones and lacks some. The sample lists around 130,000 clones; over 85% were seen once. About this clone itself: The antigen is unknown.

This chain links TRBV28 with TRBJ1-6; D remains unclear. The sequence was collected from an adult who received the AZD1222 COVID-19 vaccine. The sample consisted of peripheral blood, taken 28 days after the second AZD1222 dose. CDR3 bases: TGTGCCAGCAGTCTCCGGCTAGGCTCCTATAATTCACCCCTCCACTTT. The encoded protein is CASSLRLGSYNSPLHF.